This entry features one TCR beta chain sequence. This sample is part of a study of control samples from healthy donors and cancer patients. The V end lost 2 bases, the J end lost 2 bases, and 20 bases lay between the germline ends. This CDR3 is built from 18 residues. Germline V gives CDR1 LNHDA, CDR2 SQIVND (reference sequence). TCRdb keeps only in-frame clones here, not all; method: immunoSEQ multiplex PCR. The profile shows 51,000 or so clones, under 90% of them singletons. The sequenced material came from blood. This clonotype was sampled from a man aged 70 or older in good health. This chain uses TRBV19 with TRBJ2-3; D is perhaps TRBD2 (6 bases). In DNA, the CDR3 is TGTGCCAGTAGTATACCTGTGATGTTGGGAGGCTACACAGATACGCAGTATTTT. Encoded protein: CASSIPVMLGGYTDTQYF. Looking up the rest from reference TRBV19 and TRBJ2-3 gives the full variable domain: DGGITQSPKYLFRKEGQNVTLSCEQNLNHDAMYWYRQDPGQGLRLIYYSQIVNDFQKGDIAEGYSVSREKKESFPLTVTSAQKNPTAFYLCASSIPVMLGGYTDTQYFGPGTRLTVL.